The 14 T cell receptor beta chains in this list originate from one sample, sequenced in a study of T cell responses to AZD1222 COVID-19 vaccine. Method: immunoSEQ multiplex PCR; TCRdb's copy keeps in-frame clones and lacks some. Seen here are 200,000 or so clones, more than 80% observed once, and the top ten hold roughly 6%. Material: peripheral blood, obtained on day 0 of AZD1222 vaccination. The receptors were gathered from an adult in good health.

The chain carries TRBV6-5 and TRBJ2-7, with D perhaps matching TRBD1 or TRBD2 (5 bases each). This CDR3 spans 13 amino acids. V was cut by 4 bases and J by 9 bases, with 16 bases left in between. Germline V lookup: CDR1 MNHEY, CDR2 SVGAGI. CDR3 region: CASSSGQRPRQYF. The CDR3 bases are TGTGCCAGCAGTTCGGGGCAGCGCCCGAGGCAGTACTTC.

The CDR3 bases are TGTGCCAGCTCACCAATGAGCGCAGAGCAGTTCTTC. Encoded protein: CASSPMSAEQFF. This chain links TRBV18 with TRBJ2-1; the D is unclear. V shed 2 bases and J shed 10 bases, with 9 bases lying between them. The CDR3 contains 12 residues. Germline V gives CDR1 KGHSH, CDR2 LQKENI.

This chain joins TRBV6-8 and TRBJ2-5; D is perhaps TRBD1 (5 bases). The CDR3 contains 14 residues. CDR1 MNHGY and CDR2 SAAAGT come from the germline V gene. Trimming took 6 bases from V and 5 from J, leaving 16 bases between them. This CDR3 is CASSPSQAWETQYF. The CDR3 DNA sequence: TGTGCCAGCAGCCCCTCACAGGCTTGGGAGACCCAGTACTTC.

The CDR3 is CASSIGSRQTQYF. The CDR3 DNA is TGTGCCAGTAGTATAGGTTCGAGGCAGACCCAGTACTTC. V and J are TRBV19 and TRBJ2-5; D gene uncertain. The germline V and J ends were trimmed by 1 base and 6 bases, with 9 bases remaining between them. This CDR3 region has 13 residues. Germline CDR1 is LNHDA and CDR2 is SQIVND (reference sequence).

The chain is built from TRBV11-2 and TRBJ2-7; 8 nucleotides agree with TRBD2. The CDR3 has 14 amino acids. Germline V CDR1 and CDR2: SGHAT, FQNNGV. With V trimmed by 2 bases and J by 6 bases, 6 bases remained unmatched. This CDR3 reads CASSLRAGAVEQYF. The DNA for the CDR3 is TGTGCCAGCAGCTTAAGAGCGGGAGCCGTCGAGCAGTACTTC. The full variable domain, rest sourced from reference TRBV11-2 and TRBJ2-7, is EAGVAQSPRYKIIEKRQSVAFWCNPISGHATLYWYQQILGQGPKLLIQFQNNGVVDDSQLPKDRFSAERLKGVDSTLKIQPAKLEDSAVYLCASSLRAGAVEQYFGPGTRLTVT.

The J gene is TRBJ2-7, the V gene TRBV7-9, with 8 positions matching TRBD1. Germline CDR1 SEHNR, CDR2 FQNEAQ (reference sequence). There are 15 residues in the CDR3. V trimming: 3 bases; J trimming: 5 bases; junction bases outside the gene matches: 9. The CDR3 DNA follows: TGTGCCAGCAGCTTCTTCAGTGACAGGGGCCACGAGCAGTACTTC. Its protein is CASSFFSDRGHEQYF.

The chain is built from TRBV6-5 and TRBJ1-2; TRBD1 aligns across 9 bases. The germline V gene encodes CDR1 MNHEY and CDR2 SVGAGI. The CDR3 has 15 residues. The trim removed 6 bases at V and 2 bases at J, leaving 7 bases unmatched. The CDR3 loop is CASRHRTGGNYGYTF. The CDR3 region has the DNA TGTGCCAGCAGACACCGTACAGGGGGCAACTATGGCTACACCTTC.

This clone appeared a single time. V is TRBV24-1 and J is TRBJ1-4, with D possibly TRBD1 on 6 matching bases. The germline V and J ends were trimmed by 4 bases and 3 bases, with 11 bases remaining between them. The CDR3 covers 15 residues. Looked up from germline, CDR1 is KGHDR and CDR2 is SFDVKD. CDR3 nucleotides: TGTGCCACCAGTGACCCAGGGGAGGCTAATGAAAAACTGTTTTTT. Its protein is CATSDPGEANEKLFF.

V and J are TRBV2 and TRBJ1-5; D not resolved. CDR1 and CDR2 from the germline V gene are SNHLY and FYNNEI. This CDR3 is built from 13 residues. V dropped 7 bases and J dropped 7 bases, with 14 bases sitting between them. This chain's CDR3 is CASTPETRQPQHF. Here the CDR3 DNA reads TGTGCCAGCACACCAGAGACCCGGCAGCCCCAGCATTTT.

The chain combines TRBV19 with TRBJ1-5, with 10 bases fitting TRBD1. The germline CDR1 and CDR2 sequences are LNHDA and SQIVND (reference sequence). The junction had 10 bases not matched to a gene; V was cut back by 6 bases and J by 2 bases. The CDR3 is 17 residues long. The CDR3 here is CASRADRGRIGNQPQHF. In DNA form, the CDR3 reads TGTGCCAGTAGGGCAGACAGGGGGCGGATTGGCAATCAGCCCCAGCATTTT.

This chain connects TRBV6-2 or TRBV6-3 to TRBJ2-7; TRBD2 agrees at 7 bases. The CDR3 extends over 19 amino acids. Germline trimming cut 3 bases from V and 0 bases from J; bases unmatched to any gene: 17. The germline V gene encodes CDR1 MNHEY and CDR2 SVGEGT. The CDR3 protein is CASSYPVAGLPRSSYEQYF. The DNA for the CDR3 is TGTGCCAGCAGTTATCCGGTAGCGGGCCTCCCCAGGAGCTCCTACGAGCAGTACTTC.

This clone was seen only a few times. The chain links TRBV7-2 to TRBJ1-1; possibly TRBD1 for D (5 bases). Germline V gene data show CDR1 as SGHTA and CDR2 as FQGNSA. V shed 4 bases and J shed 6 bases, with 9 bases lying between them. The CDR3 is 12 residues long. The CDR3 nucleotides read TGTGCCAGCAGCTCCAGGGTCCCTGAAGCTTTCTTT. Translating it yields CASSSRVPEAFF.

A single count supports this clone. J is TRBJ2-1 and V is TRBV7-3, with TRBD1 as a possible D gene (6 bases). Trimming took 2 bases from V and 6 from J, leaving 8 bases between them. The CDR3 length is 13 residues. The germline gives CDR1 SGHTA, CDR2 FQGTGA. CDR3 coding DNA: TGTGCCAGCAGCTTAGGGGACATCAATGAGCAGTTCTTC. Protein sequence: CASSLGDINEQFF. Complete variable domain (other parts from reference TRBV7-3 and TRBJ2-1): GAGVSQTPSNKVTEKGKYVELRCDPISGHTALYWYRQSLGQGPEFLIYFQGTGAADDSGLPNDRFFAVRPEGSVSTLKIQRTERGDSAVYLCASSLGDINEQFFGPGTRLTVL.

V is TRBV5-1 and J is TRBJ1-6; possible D gene TRBD1, 6 bases. Trimming removed 4 bases at V and 7 bases at J, with 21 bases between. Germline V gene lookup returns CDR1 SGHRS and CDR2 YFSETQ. The CDR3 runs 17 residues. The CDR3 loop reads CASSTTRSGAANSPLHF. Written as DNA, the CDR3 is TGCGCCAGCAGCACGACCCGTTCGGGGGCGGCAAATTCACCCCTCCACTTT.